A single T cell receptor beta chain is shown here with its context. Its antigen is not identified. This record comes from a study of T cell repertoires in cytomegalovirus infection. For the study at large: Public TCR beta signature analysis indicated the presence of both CMV infection and matching HLA type. Overall study results and limits: There were HLA-C-restricted CMV-specific TCR beta clonotypes dominating the ex vivo response. Pooled public TCR beta family frequency picked out CMV carriers with the relevant HLA.

TCRdb used MiXCR to reprocess the reads, holding one entry per CDR3 protein. Of more than 650,000 distinct CDR3 sequences in the sample, approximately 34% are singletons; the top ten hold 2.8%. The trim removed 7 bases at V and 5 bases at J, leaving 8 bases unmatched. Germline-derived CDR1 and CDR2 are SGHTA and FQGNSA. The CDR3 is made up of 14 amino acids. V is TRBV7-2 and J is TRBJ2-7; 10 positions match TRBD1. The sequence was obtained from a human donor in good health (CMV status not recorded). Some clones in this sample may be carry-over from other donors' samples. Sequenced sample: PBMCs. The CDR3 protein is CASTFRDRGHEQYF. The CDR3 nucleotides read TGTGCCAGCACTTTCCGGGACAGGGGACACGAGCAGTACTTC.